Listed below are T cell receptor beta chains from one sample, sequenced in a study of T cell responses to AZD1222 COVID-19 vaccine. TCRdb keeps only in-frame clones here, not all; method: immunoSEQ multiplex PCR. This sample has about 140,000 clones, with 80% to 95% found just once. The sequencing here drew on peripheral blood, taken 28 days after the second AZD1222 dose. All receptors derive from an adult who received the AZD1222 COVID-19 vaccine. CDR3s include the opening cysteine and the closing phenylalanine or tryptophan. D genes are given only for firm matches. Not all rows give a size; the values are once, few, many and, for expanded clones, a class.

abundance: NA
d_gene: NA
v_gene: TRBV21-1
j_gene: TRBJ2-5
CDR3aa: CASSKRGAVETQYF
CDR3nt: TGTGCCAGCAGCAAGAGAGGGGCGGTGGAGACCCAGTACTTC

abundance: NA
d_gene: NA
v_gene: TRBV3-1/TRBV3-2
j_gene: TRBJ2-1
CDR3aa: CASVKAGYHNEQFF
CDR3nt: TGTGCCAGCGTTAAGGCAGGGTACCACAATGAGCAGTTCTTC

abundance: few
d_gene: NA
v_gene: TRBV5-1
j_gene: TRBJ2-7
CDR3aa: CASSLAPGGTEQYF
CDR3nt: TGCGCCAGCAGCTTGGCCCCCGGCGGGACCGAGCAGTACTTC

abundance: NA
d_gene: NA
v_gene: TRBV9
j_gene: TRBJ1-2
CDR3aa: CASSVGFEFSYGYTF
CDR3nt: TGTGCCAGCAGCGTAGGCTTCGAGTTTTCCTATGGCTACACCTTC

abundance: NA
d_gene: TRBD1
v_gene: TRBV19
j_gene: TRBJ2-7
CDR3aa: CASSMGQGLQYF
CDR3nt: TGTGCCAGTAGTATGGGACAGGGGTTGCAGTACTTC

abundance: NA
d_gene: TRBD1
v_gene: TRBV7-8
j_gene: TRBJ2-3
CDR3aa: CASSYSQRGRRDTQYF
CDR3nt: TGTGCCAGCAGCTATTCCCAGAGGGGGCGCAGAGATACGCAGTATTTT

abundance: NA
d_gene: NA
v_gene: TRBV6-1
j_gene: TRBJ2-7
CDR3aa: CASSELGARDEQYF
CDR3nt: TGTGCCAGCAGTGAATTAGGGGCGAGGGACGAGCAGTACTTC

abundance: NA
d_gene: NA
v_gene: TRBV25-1
j_gene: TRBJ1-4
CDR3aa: CASRDQGGPNEKLFF
CDR3nt: TGTGCCAGCAGGGACCAGGGTGGGCCTAATGAAAAACTGTTTTTT

abundance: NA
d_gene: NA
v_gene: TRBV7-3
j_gene: TRBJ1-1
CDR3aa: CASSLGRRNTEAFF
CDR3nt: TGTGCCAGCAGCTTAGGAAGGCGGAACACTGAAGCTTTCTTT

abundance: NA
d_gene: NA
v_gene: TRBV7-8
j_gene: TRBJ2-1
CDR3aa: CASSPGPKTQFF
CDR3nt: TGTGCCAGCAGCCCGGGGCCAAAGACCCAGTTCTTC

abundance: NA
d_gene: NA
v_gene: TRBV12-3/TRBV12-4
j_gene: TRBJ2-1
CDR3aa: CASSLARGGEQFF
CDR3nt: TGTGCCAGCAGTTTAGCCAGGGGTGGCGAGCAGTTCTTC

abundance: NA
d_gene: NA
v_gene: TRBV28
j_gene: TRBJ2-5
CDR3aa: CASRNTGRETQYF
CDR3nt: TGTGCCAGCAGGAATACAGGGCGCGAGACCCAGTACTTC

abundance: NA
d_gene: TRBD2
v_gene: TRBV5-6
j_gene: TRBJ2-3
CDR3aa: CASSPGGGADTQYF
CDR3nt: TGTGCCAGCAGCCCGGGAGGAGGGGCAGATACGCAGTATTTT

abundance: NA
d_gene: TRBD1
v_gene: TRBV5-1
j_gene: TRBJ2-7
CDR3aa: CASSFGTAYEQYF
CDR3nt: TGCGCCAGCAGCTTCGGGACAGCCTACGAGCAGTACTTC

abundance: NA
d_gene: NA
v_gene: TRBV7-9
j_gene: TRBJ1-2
CDR3aa: CASSLDDRLNYGYTF
CDR3nt: TGTGCCAGCAGCTTAGACGACAGGTTAAACTATGGCTACACCTTC

abundance: NA
d_gene: NA
v_gene: TRBV7-2
j_gene: TRBJ1-1
CDR3aa: CASSRTSTRNTEAFF
CDR3nt: TGTGCCAGCAGCCGCACAAGTACTAGGAACACTGAAGCTTTCTTT

abundance: NA
d_gene: NA
v_gene: TRBV4-2
j_gene: TRBJ1-1
CDR3aa: CASSQEGVVSGAFF
CDR3nt: TGTGCCAGCAGCCAAGAGGGGGTTGTCTCCGGAGCTTTCTTT

abundance: NA
d_gene: TRBD2
v_gene: TRBV6-2/TRBV6-3
j_gene: TRBJ2-3
CDR3aa: CASSYGIGAGVRNTQYF
CDR3nt: TGTGCCAGCAGTTACGGGATCGGAGCGGGGGTCAGGAATACGCAGTATTTT

abundance: NA
d_gene: NA
v_gene: TRBV10-3
j_gene: TRBJ1-2
CDR3aa: CAISAPSATGYTF
CDR3nt: TGTGCCATCAGTGCCCCCTCGGCGACGGGCTACACCTTC

abundance: NA
d_gene: NA
v_gene: TRBV2
j_gene: TRBJ1-4
CDR3aa: CASGGVKLFF
CDR3nt: TGTGCCAGCGGTGGGGTAAAACTGTTTTTT

abundance: NA
d_gene: NA
v_gene: TRBV6-4
j_gene: TRBJ2-1
CDR3aa: CASSDDPWNEQFF
CDR3nt: TGTGCCAGCAGTGACGACCCCTGGAATGAGCAGTTCTTC

abundance: NA
d_gene: TRBD1
v_gene: TRBV29-1
j_gene: TRBJ1-2
CDR3aa: CSVVTGNYGYTF
CDR3nt: TGCAGCGTTGTGACAGGGAACTATGGCTACACCTTC

abundance: NA
d_gene: TRBD1
v_gene: TRBV7-2
j_gene: TRBJ1-2
CDR3aa: CASSPQGTVNYGYTF
CDR3nt: TGTGCCAGCAGCCCCCAGGGGACAGTTAACTATGGCTACACCTTC

abundance: NA
d_gene: TRBD1
v_gene: TRBV28
j_gene: TRBJ1-6
CDR3aa: CASSPHKTGDSPLHF
CDR3nt: TGTGCCAGCAGCCCCCATAAGACAGGGGATTCACCCCTCCACTTT

abundance: NA
d_gene: NA
v_gene: TRBV14
j_gene: TRBJ1-2
CDR3aa: CASSQDAGFYGYTF
CDR3nt: TGTGCCAGCAGCCAAGATGCGGGTTTCTATGGCTACACCTTC

abundance: NA
d_gene: NA
v_gene: TRBV3-1/TRBV3-2
j_gene: TRBJ1-1
CDR3aa: CASSPQGGSTEAFF
CDR3nt: TGTGCCAGCAGCCCTCAGGGCGGGTCCACTGAAGCTTTCTTT

abundance: NA
d_gene: TRBD2
v_gene: TRBV24-1
j_gene: TRBJ2-1
CDR3aa: CATSTKRDIYNEQFF
CDR3nt: TGTGCCACCAGTACTAAGCGGGATATTTACAATGAGCAGTTCTTC

abundance: NA
d_gene: NA
v_gene: TRBV19
j_gene: TRBJ1-5
CDR3aa: CASSMEGVENQPQHF
CDR3nt: TGTGCCAGTAGTATGGAGGGGGTAGAGAATCAGCCCCAGCATTTT

abundance: NA
d_gene: TRBD2
v_gene: TRBV7-9
j_gene: TRBJ2-1
CDR3aa: CASSLTSGRNEQFF
CDR3nt: TGTGCCAGCAGCTTAACTAGCGGGAGGAATGAGCAGTTCTTC

abundance: NA
d_gene: TRBD1
v_gene: TRBV7-2
j_gene: TRBJ1-2
CDR3aa: CASSERQGPYGYTF
CDR3nt: TGTGCCAGCAGCGAAAGACAGGGACCCTATGGCTACACCTTC

abundance: NA
d_gene: TRBD2
v_gene: TRBV19
j_gene: TRBJ2-1
CDR3aa: CATMGLADNEQFF
CDR3nt: TGTGCCACCATGGGACTAGCGGACAATGAGCAGTTCTTC

abundance: NA
d_gene: TRBD2
v_gene: TRBV19
j_gene: TRBJ2-1
CDR3aa: CASRVTSGSYNEQFF
CDR3nt: TGTGCCAGTAGGGTAACTAGCGGGAGTTACAATGAGCAGTTCTTC

abundance: once
d_gene: TRBD2
v_gene: TRBV7-2
j_gene: TRBJ2-2
CDR3aa: CASSLRGGTGELFF
CDR3nt: TGTGCCAGCAGCTTACGGGGGGGCACCGGGGAGCTGTTTTTT

abundance: few
d_gene: NA
v_gene: TRBV19
j_gene: TRBJ1-1
CDR3aa: CASSIVSHTEAFF
CDR3nt: TGTGCCAGTAGTATAGTTAGTCATACTGAAGCTTTCTTT

abundance: NA
d_gene: TRBD1
v_gene: TRBV6-1
j_gene: TRBJ1-6
CDR3aa: CASSEGPDRISPLHF
CDR3nt: TGTGCCAGCAGTGAAGGACCGGACAGGATTTCACCCCTCCACTTT

abundance: NA
d_gene: NA
v_gene: TRBV11-2
j_gene: TRBJ2-5
CDR3aa: CASSSRAQETQYF
CDR3nt: TGTGCCAGCAGCTCCCGGGCACAAGAGACCCAGTACTTC

abundance: NA
d_gene: NA
v_gene: TRBV27
j_gene: TRBJ1-1
CDR3aa: CASSLFWGDTEAFF
CDR3nt: TGTGCCAGCAGTTTATTTTGGGGGGACACTGAAGCTTTCTTT

abundance: few
d_gene: TRBD1
v_gene: TRBV18
j_gene: TRBJ1-6
CDR3aa: CASSYGRQGIPLHF
CDR3nt: TGTGCCAGCTCATACGGGCGACAGGGAATCCCCCTCCACTTT

abundance: NA
d_gene: TRBD1
v_gene: TRBV5-1
j_gene: TRBJ1-2
CDR3aa: CASSLRDRFNYGYTF
CDR3nt: TGCGCCAGCAGCCTCCGGGACAGGTTTAACTATGGCTACACCTTC

abundance: NA
d_gene: NA
v_gene: TRBV7-3
j_gene: TRBJ1-3
CDR3aa: CASSLRGLAGNTIYF
CDR3nt: TGTGCCAGCAGCTTACGGGGATTAGCTGGAAACACCATATATTTT

abundance: once
d_gene: TRBD1
v_gene: TRBV11-1
j_gene: TRBJ1-1
CDR3aa: CASSYSGTEPSEAFF
CDR3nt: TGTGCCAGCAGCTACTCCGGGACAGAGCCGTCTGAAGCTTTCTTT

abundance: few
d_gene: NA
v_gene: TRBV7-2
j_gene: TRBJ1-6
CDR3aa: CASSLGVNSPLHF
CDR3nt: TGTGCCAGCAGCTTAGGGGTTAATTCACCCCTCCACTTT

abundance: NA
d_gene: TRBD2
v_gene: TRBV18
j_gene: TRBJ2-1
CDR3aa: CASSPREKRERWFF
CDR3nt: TGTGCCAGCTCACCGAGGGAGAAGCGGGAGAGGTGGTTCTTC

abundance: NA
d_gene: NA
v_gene: TRBV5-1
j_gene: TRBJ2-2
CDR3aa: CASSSTGSELRGELFF
CDR3nt: TGCGCCAGCAGCTCCACCGGGTCTGAGTTGAGAGGGGAGCTGTTTTTT

abundance: NA
d_gene: NA
v_gene: TRBV19
j_gene: TRBJ1-1
CDR3aa: CASSPDRMANTEAFF
CDR3nt: TGTGCCAGTAGTCCCGACAGGATGGCGAACACTGAAGCTTTCTTT

abundance: NA
d_gene: TRBD2
v_gene: TRBV5-1
j_gene: TRBJ2-3
CDR3aa: CASSLVAGGPDGGYTQYF
CDR3nt: TGCGCCAGCAGCTTGGTTGCGGGGGGCCCCGATGGGGGATATACGCAGTATTTT

abundance: NA
d_gene: NA
v_gene: TRBV27
j_gene: TRBJ2-7
CDR3aa: CASSLEPRGPYEQYF
CDR3nt: TGTGCCAGCAGTTTAGAACCCCGTGGCCCCTACGAGCAGTACTTC

abundance: NA
d_gene: NA
v_gene: TRBV18
j_gene: TRBJ1-1
CDR3aa: CASSPPRRTEAFF
CDR3nt: TGTGCCAGCTCACCCCCCCGGAGAACTGAAGCTTTCTTT

abundance: NA
d_gene: NA
v_gene: TRBV12-3/TRBV12-4
j_gene: TRBJ1-3
CDR3aa: CASSPTGGNTIYF
CDR3nt: TGTGCCAGCAGCCCGACGGGTGGAAACACCATATATTTT

abundance: NA
d_gene: NA
v_gene: TRBV15
j_gene: TRBJ2-2
CDR3aa: CATSRDPASLTGELFF
CDR3nt: TGTGCCACCAGCAGAGATCCGGCCAGCCTCACCGGGGAGCTGTTTTTT

abundance: NA
d_gene: NA
v_gene: TRBV27
j_gene: TRBJ1-2
CDR3aa: CASSLGSGDYGYTF
CDR3nt: TGTGCCAGCAGTTTAGGGTCAGGGGACTATGGCTACACCTTC

abundance: NA
d_gene: NA
v_gene: TRBV12-3/TRBV12-4
j_gene: TRBJ2-7
CDR3aa: CASSYTRGLEQYF
CDR3nt: TGTGCCAGCAGTTATACCAGGGGCCTCGAGCAGTACTTC

abundance: NA
d_gene: NA
v_gene: TRBV7-2
j_gene: TRBJ1-5
CDR3aa: CASSPIIGGGLQPQHF
CDR3nt: TGTGCCAGCAGCCCAATCATTGGGGGGGGCCTTCAGCCCCAGCATTTT

abundance: once
d_gene: TRBD1
v_gene: TRBV6-6
j_gene: TRBJ1-5
CDR3aa: CASMDRNNQPQHF
CDR3nt: TGTGCCAGCATGGACAGGAACAATCAGCCCCAGCATTTT